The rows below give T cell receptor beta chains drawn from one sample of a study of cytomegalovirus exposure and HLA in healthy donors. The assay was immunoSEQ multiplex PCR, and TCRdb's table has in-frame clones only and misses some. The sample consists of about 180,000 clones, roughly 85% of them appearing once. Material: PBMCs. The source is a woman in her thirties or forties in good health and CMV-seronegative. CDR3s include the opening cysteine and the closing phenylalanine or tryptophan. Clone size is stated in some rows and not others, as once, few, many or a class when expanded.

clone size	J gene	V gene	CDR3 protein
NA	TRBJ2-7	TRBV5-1	CASRAEASGLSYEQYF
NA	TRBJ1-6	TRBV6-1	CASSAGVTYSPLHF
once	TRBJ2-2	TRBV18	CASSLYRTPNTGELFF
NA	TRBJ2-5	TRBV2	CASRGGYLQETQYF
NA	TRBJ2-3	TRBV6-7	CASSYSGGVTDTQYF
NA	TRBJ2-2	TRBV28	CASSYEARLTGELFF
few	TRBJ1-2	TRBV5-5	CASSLGGSSNYGYTF
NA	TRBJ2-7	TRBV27	CASSFGTGDYEQYF
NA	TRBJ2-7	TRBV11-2	CASSRTGATPEQYF
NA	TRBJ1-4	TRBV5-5	CASSAGQGGEKLFF
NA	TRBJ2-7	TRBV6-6	CASSYFTAGGPEQYF
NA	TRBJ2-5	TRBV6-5	CASSVDSQETQYF
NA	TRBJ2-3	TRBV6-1	CASSLDRVGLDTQYF